Described below is a single T cell receptor (beta chain) sequence and its context. Its antigen is unknown. No clone much larger than this one lies a single base away; base qualities are absent. RNA was extracted with the RNeasy kit and roughly 0.5 to 1 ug was reverse transcribed using random hexamers. The immunoSEQ multiplex PCR assay, covering 54 Vbeta and 13 Jbeta segments, was used to amplify TCR beta CDR3 regions. Bias from PCR amplification was corrected by using a synthetic template baseline for primer optimization and for computational correction. From the authors' description of their analysis: Reads were assigned to V, D and J genes according to IMGT and analyzed in immunoSEQ Analyzer, with only productive sequences retained. To calculate clonality, Shannon entropy was normalized by log2 of the number of productive unique sequences and then subtracted from one. For each patient and control, public and private clones were evaluated among the 100 most prevalent clones. A clone was defined as Susac-specific if it was absent from the healthy and MS cohorts, from some 1,100 published viral clones and from other ImmuneACCESS disease sequences. The public reads were reprocessed in TCRdb via fastp at Q25 and MiXCR, keeping in-frame beta chains. Each CDR3 protein appears once, grouped with its most common genes and DNA. Here the V and J calls rest on TCRdb's processing, not on the authors' analysis. Present in this sample are about 200,000 distinct CDR3 sequences, 90% to 95% of which were seen just once. The ten largest clones represent 0.1% of the sample.

Peripheral blood CD8+ and CD4+ T cells from healthy donors, Susac syndrome patients and multiple sclerosis patients were profiled using high-throughput TCR beta sequencing. Healthy donors were included as age- and sex-matched controls. Bulk CD8+ and CD4+ T cells were purified by magnetic negative isolation, whereas CD8+ TEMRA cells were enriched by FACS. Blood was collected in EDTA tubes and processed within 24 hours, with PBMCs isolated through density gradient centrifugation. PBMCs destined for TCR sequencing were cryopreserved in liquid nitrogen and later thawed in a 37 °C water bath. The sorted or isolated CD4+, CD8+ and CD8+ TEMRA cells reached a purity of at least 90%. For CDR1 and CDR2, the germline V gene (reference sequence) lists MNHNY and SVGAGI. The CDR3 has 14 amino acids, counting the end cysteine and phenylalanine. The only DNA kept is the CDR3, 42 bases in frame from the first base. The germline V and J ends show losses of 6 bases and 6 bases respectively, and no gene match explains 10 bases of the junction.

This entry is derived from a study of CD8 T cells in Susac syndrome (dated by TCRdb to the late 2010s). A note on the overall study: The study used repertoire sequencing to test whether antigen drove CD8+ T cell activation and differentiation in Susac syndrome. Study-wide findings and limitations: The number of individuals in the TCR sequencing and HLA analysis was acknowledged as relatively small.

This receptor chain uses TRBV6-6 and TRBJ1-2; the junction holds 7 bases that match TRBD1. The sequencing sample was made of CD4+ T cells from PBMCs. The sequence derives from a human donor in good health. The CDR3 protein: CASSQPTTGNGYTF. In nucleotide form, the sequence is TGTGCCAGCAGCCAACCGACGACAGGGAATGGCTACACCTTC.